One and the same sample provided the 27 T cell receptor beta chains below, sequenced in a study of human T cells and chemical hapten exposure. Each CDR3 protein is one row after TCRdb ran MiXCR on the RACE reads. The data contain tens of thousands of distinct CDR3 sequences, over 8% of them singletons. Stated time point: healthy volunteer bleed at 2 weeks. Researchers extracted total RNA from unfractionated whole blood. The source material was whole blood. The receptors come from a female donor in good health. Some clones in this sample may be carry-over from other donors' samples.

This clonotype was observed many times. This rearrangement joins TRBV4-2 to TRBJ2-7; D possibly uses TRBD1 or TRBD2 (5 bases each). The ends were cut back, 1 base at V and 4 bases at J, with 5 bases in the middle. The germline CDR1 and CDR2 sequences are LGHNA and YNFKEQ. The CDR3 is 12 amino acids. CDR3 in amino acids: CASSQGGYEQYF. CDR3 nucleotides: TGTGCCAGCAGCCAAGGGGGGTACGAGCAGTACTTC.

This clonotype was picked up many times. The chain joins TRBV28 to TRBJ2-1; no clear D gene. The V end was cut by 5 bases, the J end by 8 bases, with 10 bases between. The CDR3 extends over 12 amino acids. Germline V lookup: CDR1 MDHEN, CDR2 SYDVKM. CDR3 coding DNA: TGTGCCAGCAGTCCCCCCTCGCATGAGCAGTTCTTC. It translates to CASSPPSHEQFF.

This sequence joins TRBV28 and TRBJ1-4, with D possibly matching TRBD1 (6 bases). Germline lookup yields CDR1 MDHEN and CDR2 SYDVKM. This CDR3 spans 18 amino acids. The germline V and J ends were trimmed by 4 bases and 3 bases, with 21 bases remaining between them. The CDR3 loop is CASSSHSWTASSNEKLFF. The DNA of the CDR3 is TGTGCCAGCAGTTCTCACTCCTGGACAGCTTCATCTAATGAAAAACTGTTTTTT.

V usage is TRBV6-2 or TRBV6-3 and J usage is TRBJ1-2; tentatively, D is TRBD1 (6 bases). CDR3 length equals 15 residues. With 2 bases removed from V and 1 base from J, the gap between germline ends came to 11 bases. Germline lookup yields CDR1 MNHEY and CDR2 SVGEGT. CDR3 residues: CASSYTTQGNYGYTF. CDR3 DNA: TGTGCCAGCAGTTACACGACACAGGGTAACTATGGCTACACCTTC.

The sample holds a few counts of this clonotype. This chain connects TRBV7-2 to TRBJ2-7, with TRBD2 matching 11 bases. V lost 6 bases, J lost 2 bases, and 6 bases stayed unmatched. The CDR3 loop spans 15 amino acids. In germline, CDR1 is SGHTA, CDR2 FQGNSA. The CDR3 nucleotides read TGTGCCAGCAGGATCACTAGCGGGGGTACCTACGAGCAGTACTTC. Its protein is CASRITSGGTYEQYF.

This clonotype was detected a few times. The rearrangement joins TRBV28 to TRBJ1-2; D ambiguous. The V and J ends lost 9 bases and 0 bases respectively, with 14 bases between them. Germline CDR1 and CDR2: MDHEN and SYDVKM. This CDR3 has 14 amino acids. The CDR3 DNA reads as TGTGCCAGTTCCTCCTTGGGGACTAACTATGGCTACACCTTC. Translated: CASSSLGTNYGYTF.

The chain employs TRBV29-1 and TRBJ2-1; D unclear. CDR1 is SQVTM, CDR2 ANQGSEA, per germline. This CDR3 is 14 amino acids long. V was pared by 5 bases and J by 4 bases, with 15 bases between. The CDR3, as DNA: TGCAGCGTTACACCACCGGGCGGATACAATGAGCAGTTCTTC. As protein: CSVTPPGGYNEQFF.

By share, this clonotype counts as medium-sized (0.01 to 0.1%). This sequence joins TRBV3-1 and TRBJ1-2; D ambiguous. The germline gives CDR1 LGHDT, CDR2 YNNKEL (reference sequence). This CDR3 has 15 residues. V was cut by 4 bases and J by 4 bases, with 16 bases left in between. The CDR3 DNA reads as TGTGCCAGCAGCCCCACGTCCGAGACCCTCTATGGCTACACCTTC. It codes for CASSPTSETLYGYTF.

This clonotype has only a few counts. J is TRBJ2-3 and V is TRBV12-3 or TRBV12-4, with TRBD1 matching 8 bases. The CDR3 has 14 amino acids. J lost 4 bases, V lost 7 bases, and 7 bases had no gene match. CDR3 loop: CASKRTGQSDTQYF. In DNA form, the CDR3 reads TGTGCCAGCAAAAGGACAGGGCAATCAGATACGCAGTATTTT.

The table lists this clonotype with a few counts. This chain joins TRBV28 and TRBJ1-4; possible D gene TRBD1, 5 bases. Germline V gene sequence: CDR1 MDHEN, CDR2 SYDVKM. V gave up 5 bases and J gave up 4 bases, with 11 bases separating them. The CDR3 contains 14 residues. CDR3 loop: CASSQGGNNEKLFF. The CDR3 DNA is TGTGCCAGCAGTCAGGGTGGAAATAATGAAAAACTGTTTTTT.

This clonotype was seen more than once but under ten times. V is TRBV20-1 and J is TRBJ2-1, with TRBD2 matching over 10 bases. CDR3 size: 16 residues. Germline CDR1 DFQATT, CDR2 SNEGSKA (reference sequence). Losses at the gene ends were 4 bases for V and 3 bases for J; bases not matched to a gene: 9. The CDR3 loop is CSAKKLAGLFYNEQFF. The CDR3 DNA sequence: TGCAGTGCTAAGAAACTAGCGGGACTTTTCTACAATGAGCAGTTCTTC.

The chain uses TRBV23-1 and TRBJ2-1, with TRBD1 matching 10 bases. TRBV23-1 is filed as an ORF, its function uncertain. V lost 3 bases and J lost 2; bases outside the gene matches: 1. This CDR3 contains 15 residues. This CDR3 reads CASSQTGGAYNEQFF. The CDR3 nucleotides are TGCGCCAGCAGTCAGACAGGGGGCGCCTACAATGAGCAGTTCTTC.

This chain joins TRBV6-5 and TRBJ1-1, with D possibly being TRBD1 (6 bases). Trimming stripped 5 bases from V and 10 bases from J, with 11 bases between. The CDR3 extends over 11 amino acids. CDR1 is MNHEY and CDR2 is SVGAGI in the germline V gene. The CDR3 nucleotides are TGTGCCAGCAGTAACAGGGTGGGAGCTTTCTTT. Its translation: CASSNRVGAFF.

This rearrangement joins TRBV28 to TRBJ2-7; tentative D call: TRBD2 (5 bases). The V gene lost 7 bases and the J gene lost 2 bases, with 15 bases spanning the gap. The CDR3 has 14 amino acids. Germline values: CDR1 MDHEN, CDR2 SYDVKM. CDR3 sequence: CASTEAQRTYEQYF. CDR3 sequence (DNA): TGTGCCAGCACCGAAGCCCAGCGGACCTACGAGCAGTACTTC.

This clonotype was seen repeatedly, ten times or more. V usage is TRBV20-1 and J usage is TRBJ1-3; 7 nucleotides align to TRBD1. V was pared by 5 bases and J by 0 bases, with 7 bases of the junction left unmatched. CDR1 is DFQATT and CDR2 is SNEGSKA in the germline V gene (reference sequence). The CDR3 contains 15 residues. This chain's CDR3 is CSAAGRGNSGNTIYF. The CDR3 bases are TGCAGTGCTGCGGGCAGGGGGAACTCTGGAAACACCATATATTTT.

This clonotype was picked up a small number of times. The chain combines TRBV21-1 with TRBJ2-2. TRBV21-1 corresponds to a pseudogene. CDR3 length equals 13 residues. CDR3 sequence: CASSSDTTGELFF. CDR3 nucleotides: TGTGCCAGCAGCAGTGATACCACCGGGGAGCTGTTTTTT.

This chain connects TRBV4-2 to TRBJ2-1; 9 bases map to TRBD1. This CDR3 has 16 residues. Germline CDR1 reads LGHNA; CDR2 reads YNFKEQ. V was pared by 3 bases and J by 8 bases, with 11 bases of the junction left unmatched. DNA of the CDR3: TGTGCCAGCAGCCAGGCGGGACAGGGTATTTCACATGAGCAGTTCTTC. This encodes CASSQAGQGISHEQFF.

This clonotype was seen repeatedly, ten times or more. This chain connects TRBV5-1 to TRBJ2-3, with TRBD2 matching over 9 bases. The junction had 8 bases not matched to a gene; V was cut back by 0 bases and J by 3 bases. Germline CDR1 and CDR2: SGHRS and YFSETQ. The CDR3 has 17 residues. This chain's CDR3 is CASSLVTPGLATDTQYF. The CDR3 region has the DNA TGCGCCAGCAGCTTGGTAACTCCGGGACTAGCAACAGATACGCAGTATTTT. The whole variable domain, remainder taken from reference TRBV5-1 and TRBJ2-3, is KAGVTQTPRYLIKTRGQQVTLSCSPISGHRSVSWYQQTPGQGLQFLFEYFSETQRNKGNFPGRFSGRQFSNSRSEMNVSTLELGDSALYLCASSLVTPGLATDTQYFGPGTRLTVL.

This clonotype appeared a few times. This chain links TRBV7-9 with TRBJ2-7; 12 nucleotides line up with TRBD2. The CDR3 is made up of 15 amino acids. Unmatched junction bases numbered 4, after V lost 5 bases and J lost 2 bases. Germline loops: CDR1 SEHNR, CDR2 FQNEAQ (reference sequence). The CDR3 nucleotides are TGTGCCAGCAGCCGACTAGCGGGAGCCACCTACGAGCAGTACTTC. This gives the protein CASSRLAGATYEQYF.

This clonotype occurred a few times. The chain joins TRBV28 to TRBJ2-3, with D possibly matching TRBD1 (7 bases). This CDR3 has 14 amino acids. V lost 1 base to trimming and J lost 8 bases, with 13 bases between them. The germline gives CDR1 MDHEN, CDR2 SYDVKM. The CDR3 DNA sequence: TGTGCCAGCAGTTTATCCCAGCAGGGGGGTACGCAGTATTTT. It encodes CASSLSQQGGTQYF. Supplemented by reference TRBV28 and TRBJ2-3, the full variable domain reads DVKVTQSSRYLVKRTGEKVFLECVQDMDHENMFWYRQDPGLGLRLIYFSYDVKMKEKGDIPEGYSVSREKKERFSLILESASTNQTSMYLCASSLSQQGGTQYFGPGTRLTVL.

The CDR3 reads CASSSTGQGGVKNIQYF. The CDR3 DNA sequence: TGTGCCAGCAGTTCAACCGGACAGGGGGGGGTCAAAAACATTCAGTACTTC. V gene TRBV28 combines with J gene TRBJ2-4, with 10 nucleotides matching TRBD1. V trimming: 4 bases; J trimming: 3 bases; junction bases outside the gene matches: 9. The CDR3 covers 17 residues. CDR1 is MDHEN, CDR2 SYDVKM, per germline.

CDR3 sequence: CASSRSASLTEAFF. The CDR3 nucleotides read TGTGCCAGCAGTCGCTCGGCCAGCCTCACTGAAGCTTTCTTT. The chain employs TRBV12-3 or TRBV12-4 and TRBJ1-1; the D is unclear. V was cut by 5 bases and J by 4 bases, with 14 bases left in between. The length of the CDR3 is 14 residues.

V is TRBV7-9 and J is TRBJ2-1, with 7 bases identical to TRBD2. Germline CDR1 is SEHNR and CDR2 is FQNEAQ (reference sequence). The CDR3 contains 16 residues. The CDR3 spells CVGLGSSGGSYNEQFF. The CDR3 bases are TGTGTCGGTCTAGGGTCTAGCGGAGGTTCCTACAATGAGCAGTTCTTC.

This chain links TRBV25-1 with TRBJ2-4; the match to TRBD2 covers 8 bases. Trimming removed 6 bases from V and 3 bases from J; junction bases left unmatched: 7. CDR3 size: 15 residues. Germline CDR1 MGHDK, CDR2 SYGVNS. CDR3 nucleotide sequence: TGTGCCAGCAGCTGCGGGAGGCTGGTCAAAAACATTCAGTACTTC. This encodes CASSCGRLVKNIQYF. Complete variable domain (other parts from reference TRBV25-1 and TRBJ2-4): EADIYQTPRYLVIGTGKKITLECSQTMGHDKMYWYQQDPGMELHLIHYSYGVNSTEKGDLSSESTVSRIRTEHFPLTLESARPSHTSQYLCASSCGRLVKNIQYFGAGTRLSVL.

This clonotype was seen only a few times. This chain links TRBV24-1 with TRBJ2-3; 8 nucleotides agree with TRBD2. The V and J ends lost 1 base and 2 bases, in that order; junction bases with no gene match: 7. Germline CDR1 reads KGHDR; CDR2 reads SFDVKD. CDR3 length equals 17 residues. The CDR3 sequence is CATSDFVAGPNTDTQYF. Here the CDR3 DNA reads TGTGCCACCAGTGATTTTGTAGCGGGGCCCAACACAGATACGCAGTATTTT.

The V gene is TRBV24-1, the J gene TRBJ2-5; 7 bases are a match to TRBD2. CDR3 length: 16 amino acids. The V gene's germline CDR1 is KGHDR and CDR2 SFDVKD. V lost 3 bases, J lost 5 bases, and 11 bases stayed unmatched. The CDR3 nucleotides are TGTGCCACCAGTGATGATAGCGGGCTGGCTGCTGAGACCCAGTACTTC. Amino acid sequence: CATSDDSGLAAETQYF.

The rearrangement uses TRBV20-1 and TRBJ1-4; weak D call: TRBD1 (5 bases). The V and J ends lost 3 bases and 4 bases respectively, with 9 bases between them. CDR1 DFQATT and CDR2 SNEGSKA come from the germline V gene (reference sequence). The CDR3 is 13 residues long. CDR3 sequence: CSARRQGNEKLFF. The CDR3 DNA is TGCAGTGCTAGGCGGCAGGGTAATGAAAAACTGTTTTTT.